The 16 T cell receptor beta chains presented below share a single source sample, sequenced in a study of graft-versus-host responses after intestinal transplantation. Sequencing was performed with immunoSEQ multiplex PCR; in TCRdb, only in-frame clones are kept and a portion is missing. The top ten hold less than 0.85% of the sample, which has under 30,000 clones, around 94% seen once. The source material was PBMCs, sampled approximately 32 days after intestinal transplant. The receptors originated from a human patient who received an intestinal transplant, so some T cells may come from the graft donor.

V usage is TRBV12-5 and J usage is TRBJ1-6; no clear D. Germline CDR1 and CDR2: LGHNT and FRNRAP. Trimming removed 4 bases at V and 8 bases at J, with 15 bases between. The CDR3 contains 15 residues. This chain's CDR3 is CASGSLTAGDSPLHF. The CDR3 bases are TGTGCTAGTGGTTCCTTGACGGCCGGCGATTCACCCCTCCACTTT. Full variable domain (missing parts from reference TRBV12-5 and TRBJ1-6): DARVTQTPRHKVTEMGQEVTMRCQPILGHNTVFWYRQTMMQGLELLAYFRNRAPLDDSGMPKDRFSAEMPDATLATLKIQPSEPRDSAVYFCASGSLTAGDSPLHFGNGTRLTVT.

This clone was seen only once. The V and J genes are TRBV30 and TRBJ2-5; the D gene is possibly TRBD2 (5 bases). V lost 2 bases and J lost 1, with 11 bases in between. CDR1 is GTSNPN, CDR2 SVGIG, per germline (reference sequence). The CDR3 is 14 residues long. CDR3 amino acids: CAWSPGSGQETQYF. Here the CDR3 DNA reads TGTGCCTGGAGTCCCGGCAGCGGCCAAGAGACCCAGTACTTC. Based on the CDR3 plus reference TRBV30 and TRBJ2-5, the full variable domain is SQTIHQWPATLVQPVGSPLSLECTVEGTSNPNLYWYRQAAGRGLQLLFYSVGIGQISSEVPQNLSASRPQDRQFILSSKKLLLSDSGFYLCAWSPGSGQETQYFGPGTRLLVL.

The chain links TRBV28 to TRBJ1-3, with TRBD1 matching 7 bases. CDR3 size: 14 residues. In germline, CDR1 is MDHEN, CDR2 SYDVKM. The V segment lost 6 bases and the J segment 3 bases; nucleotides outside the gene matches: 5. The CDR3 sequence is CASRIQGFGNTIYF. CDR3 DNA: TGTGCCAGCAGGATACAGGGGTTTGGAAACACCATATATTTT.

V and J are TRBV10-1 and TRBJ2-3; 9 bases fit TRBD2. CDR1 WNHNN and CDR2 SYGVQD come from the germline V gene (reference sequence). V dropped 5 bases and J dropped 3; count of bases not matched to a gene: 9. The CDR3 spans 16 residues. The CDR3 DNA follows: TGCGCCAGCAGTACTGGATTTAGCGGGAGAACAGATACGCAGTATTTT. Amino acids: CASSTGFSGRTDTQYF.

This chain connects TRBV7-6 to TRBJ1-2; 10 nucleotides match TRBD1. Trimming cost V 3 bases and J 8 bases; bases outside gene matches: 3. This CDR3 is built from 13 residues. CDR1 SGHVS and CDR2 FNYEAQ come from the germline V gene. For the CDR3, the DNA is TGTGCCAGCAGCTTCGACAGGGGGCTGGGCTACACCTTC. Residues: CASSFDRGLGYTF.

The chain recombines TRBV10-3 with TRBJ1-3; 10 positions agree with TRBD1. Per the germline V gene, CDR1 is ENHRY and CDR2 is SYGVKD. V lost 8 bases and J lost 1; bases outside the gene matches: 2. The CDR3 runs 14 residues. In nucleotides, the CDR3 is TGTGCCATCTGGGACAGGGGTTCTGGAAACACCATATATTTT. Its translation: CAIWDRGSGNTIYF.

The chain recombines TRBV19 with TRBJ1-5, with 7 bases identical to TRBD1. V dropped 5 bases and J dropped 1; count of bases not matched to a gene: 5. This CDR3 has 15 amino acids. The V gene's germline CDR1 is LNHDA and CDR2 SQIVND (reference sequence). The DNA of the CDR3 is TGTGCCAGTAGTGCGGACAGGACCAGCAATCAGCCCCAGCATTTT. Translation gives CASSADRTSNQPQHF. The full variable domain, in which reference TRBV19 and TRBJ1-5 provide the parts outside the CDR3, is DGGITQSPKYLFRKEGQNVTLSCEQNLNHDAMYWYRQDPGQGLRLIYYSQIVNDFQKGDIAEGYSVSREKKESFPLTVTSAQKNPTAFYLCASSADRTSNQPQHFGDGTRLSIL.

The chain couples TRBV10-2 to TRBJ2-2, with 8 bases matching TRBD1. This CDR3 contains 16 residues. Trimming cost V 4 bases and J 1 base; bases outside gene matches: 5. CDR1 is WSHSY, CDR2 SAAADI, per germline. CDR3 sequence reads: CASSARDRLNTGELFF. The DNA of the CDR3 is TGCGCCAGCAGTGCTAGGGACAGGTTGAACACCGGGGAGCTGTTTTTT.

The gene calls are TRBV6-5 and TRBJ1-6; D remains ambiguous. The V end was cut by 6 bases, the J end by 3 bases, with 12 bases between. CDR3 length: 15 residues. Germline assignment: CDR1 MNHEY and CDR2 SVGAGI. For the CDR3, the DNA is TGTGCCAGCAGACCACAGCTGAGCTATAATTCACCCCTCCACTTT. Protein: CASRPQLSYNSPLHF.

The rearrangement uses TRBV7-6 and TRBJ2-7; 7 bases agree with TRBD2. The CDR3 totals 14 residues. Trimming at V came to 1 base and at J to 5 bases, leaving 5 bases not matched to a gene. Germline assignment: CDR1 SGHVS and CDR2 FNYEAQ. Here the CDR3 DNA reads TGTGCCAGCAGCTTAGGAGTCGCGGGGGACGAGCAGTACTTC. It yields the protein CASSLGVAGDEQYF.

The chain couples TRBV7-9 to TRBJ1-2, with 12 nucleotides matching TRBD1. Germline CDR1 SEHNR, CDR2 FQNEAQ (reference sequence). V shed 3 bases, J shed 8 bases, and the junction held 10 bases outside the gene matches. The CDR3 is made up of 16 amino acids. The CDR3 nucleotides read TGTGCCAGCAGCTTTGGGACAGGGGGCTCTCTAGGAGGCTACACCTTC. Its protein is CASSFGTGGSLGGYTF.

The chain uses TRBV6-5 and TRBJ2-5; D remains ambiguous. The V end lost 0 bases, the J end lost 5 bases, and 4 bases lay between the germline ends. The CDR3 contains 12 residues. Germline lookup yields CDR1 MNHEY and CDR2 SVGAGI. CDR3 in DNA: TGTGCCAGCAGTTACTCCCCGGAGACCCAGTACTTC. Amino acid sequence: CASSYSPETQYF.

The chain combines TRBV18 with TRBJ2-7, with D perhaps matching TRBD1 (5 bases). CDR1 is KGHSH, CDR2 LQKENI, per germline. The V end lost 2 bases, the J end lost 0 bases, and 11 bases lay between the germline ends. The CDR3 length is 15 residues. The CDR3 DNA sequence: TGTGCCAGCTCACCAGCCAGGGTATCCTCCTACGAGCAGTACTTC. Protein sequence: CASSPARVSSYEQYF.

A word on this clone: A junction boundary mismatches the germline segment, possibly from a read error. The CDR3 nucleotides are TGCAGCGTGGAAGGTGTCAGCACCTACGAGCAGTACTTC. It specifies CSVEGVSTYEQYF. The rearrangement joins TRBV29-1 to TRBJ2-7; D is ambiguous. This CDR3 is built from 13 residues. The V gene's germline CDR1 is SQVTM and CDR2 ANQGSEA.

The genes are TRBV5-1 and TRBJ1-1; D gene unclear. V was cut by 1 base and J by 7 bases, with 11 bases left in between. The CDR3 covers 13 residues. CDR1 is SGHRS and CDR2 is YFSETQ in the germline V gene. This CDR3 is CASSLSGFVEAFF. CDR3 nucleotide sequence: TGCGCCAGCAGCTTGAGCGGGTTCGTTGAAGCTTTCTTT.

The chain combines TRBV11-2 with TRBJ2-5; D call uncertain. From germline, CDR1 is SGHAT and CDR2 FQNNGV. This CDR3 is 16 amino acids long. Trimming removed 1 base from V and 1 base from J, with 13 bases in between. The CDR3 loop is CASSLVVGLTQETQYF. CDR3 DNA: TGTGCCAGCAGCTTAGTAGTGGGTCTGACCCAAGAGACCCAGTACTTC.